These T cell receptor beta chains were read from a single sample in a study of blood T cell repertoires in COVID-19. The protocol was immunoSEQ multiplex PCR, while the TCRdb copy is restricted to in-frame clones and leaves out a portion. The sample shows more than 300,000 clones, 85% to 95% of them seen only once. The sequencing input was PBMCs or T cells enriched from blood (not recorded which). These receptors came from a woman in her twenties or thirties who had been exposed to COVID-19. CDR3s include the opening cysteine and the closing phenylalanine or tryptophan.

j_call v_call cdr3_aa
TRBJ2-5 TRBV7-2 CASSLSARARGTQYF
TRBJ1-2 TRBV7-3 CASSLIGGRENYGYTF
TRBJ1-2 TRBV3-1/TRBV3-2 CASSQDPSYYGYTF
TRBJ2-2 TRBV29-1 CSVRPSRSGELFF
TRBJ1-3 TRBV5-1 CASSSAREGGNTIYF
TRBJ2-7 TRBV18 CASSPHDRGEQYF
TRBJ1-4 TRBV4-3 CASSKGTGGNEKLFF
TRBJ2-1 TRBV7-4 CASSFPGLVQWFF
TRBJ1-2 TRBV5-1 CASSPDRELGGYTF
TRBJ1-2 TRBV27 CASSSGANYGYTF
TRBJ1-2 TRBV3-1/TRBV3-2 CASSRQGLYGYTF
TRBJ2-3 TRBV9 CASSSRGARTDTQYF
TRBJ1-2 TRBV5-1 CASSDPTGDGYTF